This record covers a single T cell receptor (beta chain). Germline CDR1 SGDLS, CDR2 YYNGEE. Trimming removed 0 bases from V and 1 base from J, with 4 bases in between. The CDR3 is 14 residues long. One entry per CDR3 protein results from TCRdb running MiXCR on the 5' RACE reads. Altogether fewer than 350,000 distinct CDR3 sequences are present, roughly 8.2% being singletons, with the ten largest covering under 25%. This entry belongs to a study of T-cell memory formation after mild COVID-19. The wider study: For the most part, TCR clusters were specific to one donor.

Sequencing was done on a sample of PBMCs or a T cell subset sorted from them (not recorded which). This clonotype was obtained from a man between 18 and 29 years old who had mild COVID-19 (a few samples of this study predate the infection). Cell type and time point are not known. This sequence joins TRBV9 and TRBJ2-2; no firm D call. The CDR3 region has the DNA TGTGCCAGCAGCGTAGATCTGAACACCGGGGAGCTGTTTTTT. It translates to CASSVDLNTGELFF.